Shown below are 13 T cell receptor beta chains from a single sample sequenced in a study of T cells in Graves' hyperthyroidism and ophthalmopathy. Amplification yielded TCR beta CDR3 regions, with RNA transcripts as the source. A first-round RT-PCR of the TCR CDR3 used the HTBI primer set. TCRdb recomputed calls from the multiplex PCR reads with MiXCR, one row per CDR3 protein. The sample comprises around 700,000 distinct CDR3 sequences, around 40% of which are singletons, and 31% rests with the top ten. The specimen sequenced was blood. These receptors all come from a middle-aged woman with Graves' hyperthyroidism.

Remarks on this clonotype: A much larger clone sits a single nucleotide away, making a read error possible. Lacking the conserved final phenylalanine or tryptophan, this CDR3 likely reflects a read error. V is TRBV11-1 and J is TRBJ1-1, with D perhaps TRBD1 (5 bases). CDR3 length equals 13 residues. Germline V gene data show CDR1 as SGHAT and CDR2 as FQDESV (reference sequence). Trimming removed 3 bases from V and 10 bases from J, with 15 bases in between. For the CDR3, the DNA is TGTGCCAGCAGCTTTACCACAGGAGCCCGAGCTTTCTCT. Amino acids: CASSFTTGARAFS.

This clonotype was seen repeatedly, ten times or more. The V call is TRBV10-3, the J call TRBJ1-1; 7 positions agree with TRBD1. After removal of 7 bases from V and 1 base from J, the junction contained 9 bases not matched to a gene. Germline V CDR1 and CDR2: ENHRY, SYGVKD. The CDR3 has 15 residues. The CDR3 here is CAITLGTARNTEAFF. The DNA of the CDR3 is TGTGCCATCACTCTAGGGACAGCTAGGAACACTGAAGCTTTCTTT.

This clonotype was counted between two and nine times. The chain couples TRBV20-1 to TRBJ2-5; 10 bases line up with TRBD2. V trimming: 4 bases; J trimming: 7 bases; junction bases outside the gene matches: 9. The CDR3 loop spans 14 amino acids. Germline CDR1 and CDR2: DFQATT and SNEGSKA (reference sequence). CDR3 sequence reads: CSAIPSGGGGTQYF. CDR3 coding DNA: TGCAGTGCTATCCCTAGCGGGGGTGGGGGGACCCAGTACTTC.

The chain carries TRBV6-5 and TRBJ1-1, with a possible D match to TRBD1 (5 bases). CDR3 size: 16 residues. V was pared by 7 bases and J by 1 base, with 19 bases between. Germline V gives CDR1 MNHEY, CDR2 SVGAGI. CDR3 region: CASKLEVLGPNTEAFF. The CDR3 bases are TGTGCCAGCAAGCTGGAGGTTCTGGGACCGAACACTGAAGCTTTCTTT.

A note on this clonotype: A read error may account for a junction end that differs from germline. The chain has TRBV2 and TRBJ2-6; TRBD1 is a possible D gene (5 bases). Germline values: CDR1 SNHLY, CDR2 FYNNEI. The CDR3 runs to 14 residues. As DNA, the CDR3 is TGTGCCAGCAGTGATTCGGCAGGGCTGGACACTGAAGCTTTC. Amino acid sequence: CASSDSAGLDTEAF.

This clonotype appeared many times. The J gene is TRBJ2-7, the V gene TRBV7-9, with 11 nucleotides matching TRBD2. Germline V gene data show CDR1 as SEHNR and CDR2 as FQNEAQ (reference sequence). This CDR3 is built from 15 residues. Trimming took 2 bases from V and 6 from J; bases not matched to a gene: 6. DNA for the CDR3: TGTGCCAGCAGCTTAAGTGCCGGACTAGCGGGCGAGCAGTACTTC. Its protein product is CASSLSAGLAGEQYF.

This clonotype was seen at least ten times. This sequence joins TRBV10-2 and TRBJ2-5; 7 bases are shared with TRBD1. Trimming at V came to 2 bases and at J to 4 bases, leaving 1 base not matched to a gene. Germline V lookup: CDR1 WSHSY, CDR2 SAAADI. CDR3 length equals 13 residues. CDR3 DNA: TGCGCCAGCAGTGAGACAGGGGTAGAGACCCAGTACTTC. Its translation: CASSETGVETQYF.

A few counts support this clonotype. This chain connects TRBV3-1 to TRBJ1-1; D is unresolved. CDR1 is LGHDT and CDR2 is YNNKEL in the germline V gene (reference sequence). Trimming shortened V by 1 base and J by 1 base, and 13 bases separated the two germline ends. The CDR3 has 16 amino acids. This CDR3 reads CASSQGKGSWNTEAFF. The CDR3 nucleotides are TGTGCCAGCAGCCAAGGGAAAGGGTCATGGAACACTGAAGCTTTCTTT.

As to this clonotype: It is likely a read error, because the conserved phenylalanine at the end of the CDR3 is missing. The chain employs TRBV7-9 and TRBJ1-1; no clear D gene. The CDR3 covers 13 residues. Trimming cost V 8 bases and J 3 bases, with 13 bases left between them. The germline V gene encodes CDR1 SEHNR and CDR2 FQNEAQ (reference sequence). The CDR3, as DNA: TGTGCCAGCCAGGAAGCAAAGTACACTGAAGCTTTCCTT. This codes for CASQEAKYTEAFL.

This clonotype was detected many times. This likely comes from a read error, as the CDR3 has no conserved phenylalanine or tryptophan at its end. The DNA is omitted, as the CDR3 cannot be located on it reliably, and the CDR3 follows TCRdb's listing. This rearrangement joins TRBV2 to TRBJ2-7; TRBD1 is the table's D call, not checked against the DNA. Germline CDR1 is SNHLY and CDR2 is FYNNEI. The CDR3 is 12 amino acids in total, end residues counted. The CDR3 here is CASSAFRGYPRL.

This clonotype was found many times. This sequence joins TRBV12-3 or TRBV12-4 and TRBJ1-6, with 9 bases that match TRBD1. V dropped 6 bases and J dropped 8; count of bases not matched to a gene: 8. CDR3 size: 15 residues. DNA of the CDR3: TGTGCCAGCAGCCCACTGGGACAGGGATATTCACCCCTCCACTTT. This translates into CASSPLGQGYSPLHF.

Regarding this clonotype: This may be a read error, as it is one base from a much larger clone. V usage is TRBV7-2 and J usage is TRBJ1-1; D remains unclear. CDR3 length equals 14 residues. The germline V gene has CDR1 SGHTA and CDR2 FQGNSA. The CDR3 DNA follows: TGTGCCAGCGGCTTTACCCAGGTGAACACTGAAGCTTTCTTT. Its protein product is CASGFTQVNTEAFF.

In its sample, this clonotype was seen a few times. The gene calls are TRBV27 and TRBJ2-5; tentatively, D is TRBD2 (6 bases). Between the trimmed V and J ends, which lost 3 bases and 5 bases, there was a span of 10 bases. The CDR3 covers 13 residues. The germline V gene has CDR1 MNHEY and CDR2 SMNVEV (reference sequence). CDR3: CASSFIAGETQYF. The CDR3 DNA follows: TGTGCCAGCAGTTTTATTGCGGGGGAGACCCAGTACTTC.